These T cell receptor beta chains were read from a single sample in a study of CD8+ T cells in alopecia areata. Libraries were prepared by immunoSEQ multiplex PCR; TCRdb keeps only in-frame clonotypes and omits some of them. Of over 150,000 clones listed, roughly 53% are singletons. The specimen was CD8+ T cells sorted from blood, collected at week 24, from a patient treated with tofacitinib. The receptors come from a human donor with alopecia areata. Both conserved end residues are part of each CDR3. A D gene is named only where the DNA matches it firmly. The size field is filled for only some rows; it gives once, few, many or a size class.

cdr3_nt: TGCGCCAGCAGCTTGGATCGACAGGGGGGCTACAATGAGCAGTTCTTC
cdr3_aa: CASSLDRQGGYNEQFF
d_call: TRBD1
clone_size: .
v_call: TRBV5-1
j_call: TRBJ2-1

cdr3_nt: TGCGCCAGCAGCCCCAGACAGTTCGGCACTGAAGCTTTCTTT
cdr3_aa: CASSPRQFGTEAFF
d_call: .
clone_size: .
v_call: TRBV5-1
j_call: TRBJ1-1

cdr3_nt: TGTGCCAGCAGCTTATCAGGTTCTGGGGCCAACGTCCTGACTTTC
cdr3_aa: CASSLSGSGANVLTF
d_call: .
clone_size: few
v_call: TRBV7-2
j_call: TRBJ2-6

cdr3_nt: TGTGCCTGGAGTGCCGGGACAGGGTTAACCGAGCAGTACTTC
cdr3_aa: CAWSAGTGLTEQYF
d_call: TRBD1
clone_size: .
v_call: TRBV30
j_call: TRBJ2-7

cdr3_nt: TGTGCCAGTATCGGGACGGCAACTAATGAAAAACTGTTTTTT
cdr3_aa: CASIGTATNEKLFF
d_call: .
clone_size: few
v_call: TRBV19
j_call: TRBJ1-4

cdr3_nt: TGCGCCAGCAGCCAGGATATTGCAGGGGCTTCCTACAATGAGCAGTTCTTC
cdr3_aa: CASSQDIAGASYNEQFF
d_call: .
clone_size: .
v_call: TRBV4-3
j_call: TRBJ2-1

cdr3_nt: TGTGCCAGCAGCCCAGAGGGGCAAACCCAAGAGACCCAGTACTTC
cdr3_aa: CASSPEGQTQETQYF
d_call: .
clone_size: few
v_call: TRBV7-9
j_call: TRBJ2-5

cdr3_nt: TGTGCCAGCAGACCCACCGGGTCTGCCCTTCAAGAGCAGTACTTC
cdr3_aa: CASRPTGSALQEQYF
d_call: .
clone_size: .
v_call: TRBV5-6
j_call: TRBJ2-7

cdr3_nt: TGTGCCTGGAGGGGAAGGGGGCCGAGGGAGACCCAGTACTTC
cdr3_aa: CAWRGRGPRETQYF
d_call: TRBD1
clone_size: .
v_call: TRBV30
j_call: TRBJ2-5

cdr3_nt: TGTGCCAGCCAGTACAGGGGGCGAGATGGCTACACCTTC
cdr3_aa: CASQYRGRDGYTF
d_call: TRBD1
clone_size: .
v_call: TRBV13
j_call: TRBJ1-2

cdr3_nt: TGTGCCAGCAGTGATCAGGGCTCCTACGAGCAGTACTTC
cdr3_aa: CASSDQGSYEQYF
d_call: .
clone_size: .
v_call: TRBV25-1
j_call: TRBJ2-7

cdr3_nt: TGCAGCGTGCTATGGACAGAGTCCTACGAGCAGTACTTC
cdr3_aa: CSVLWTESYEQYF
d_call: .
clone_size: .
v_call: TRBV29-1
j_call: TRBJ2-7

cdr3_nt: TGTGCTAGTGGTCTTCCAGGCAGTGAGAACACTGAAGCTTTCTTT
cdr3_aa: CASGLPGSENTEAFF
d_call: .
clone_size: .
v_call: TRBV12-5
j_call: TRBJ1-1

cdr3_nt: TGTGCCAGTAGCTGGGACATCCGCGGCTCCTACGAGCAGTACTTC
cdr3_aa: CASSWDIRGSYEQYF
d_call: .
clone_size: few
v_call: TRBV19
j_call: TRBJ2-7

cdr3_nt: TGCGCCAGCAGCTTGCTTCGTCAGGGGGCGTCTGGGGCCAACGTCCTGACTTTC
cdr3_aa: CASSLLRQGASGANVLTF
d_call: TRBD1
clone_size: .
v_call: TRBV5-1
j_call: TRBJ2-6

cdr3_nt: TGCGCCAGCAGCCCGACCGGGACTAGCCCCACAGATACGCAGTATTTT
cdr3_aa: CASSPTGTSPTDTQYF
d_call: TRBD2
clone_size: .
v_call: TRBV4-3
j_call: TRBJ2-3

cdr3_nt: TGTGCCAGCAGTGCGTATCTCAATGCCGATCAGCCCCAGCATTTT
cdr3_aa: CASSAYLNADQPQHF
d_call: .
clone_size: few
v_call: TRBV2
j_call: TRBJ1-5

cdr3_nt: TGTGCCAGCAGCTTAGGTACGACCTACGAGCAGTACTTC
cdr3_aa: CASSLGTTYEQYF
d_call: .
clone_size: .
v_call: TRBV7-9
j_call: TRBJ2-7

cdr3_nt: TGTGCCTGGAGCCTAGGGACGGCGGCTTTCTTT
cdr3_aa: CAWSLGTAAFF
d_call: .
clone_size: .
v_call: TRBV30
j_call: TRBJ1-1

cdr3_nt: TGTGCCAGCAGCTTCGTAGACACCGGGGAGCTGTTTTTT
cdr3_aa: CASSFVDTGELFF
d_call: .
clone_size: .
v_call: TRBV5-6
j_call: TRBJ2-2

cdr3_nt: TGTGCCAGCACCTTCGGGAGCTCCTACGAGCAGTACTTC
cdr3_aa: CASTFGSSYEQYF
d_call: .
clone_size: .
v_call: TRBV11-1
j_call: TRBJ2-7

cdr3_nt: TGTGCCAGCAGAGAGGACAGGAGCCTTTCCGGGGCCAACGTCCTGACTTTC
cdr3_aa: CASREDRSLSGANVLTF
d_call: TRBD1
clone_size: .
v_call: TRBV2
j_call: TRBJ2-6

cdr3_nt: TGCGCCAGCAGCCAAGCCTCCGGCGGGGAGCTGTTTTTT
cdr3_aa: CASSQASGGELFF
d_call: .
clone_size: .
v_call: TRBV4-3
j_call: TRBJ2-2

cdr3_nt: TGTGCCAGCAGCTTGGAGGGGAGGAACACTGAAGCTTTCTTT
cdr3_aa: CASSLEGRNTEAFF
d_call: .
clone_size: few
v_call: TRBV5-5
j_call: TRBJ1-1

cdr3_nt: TGTGCCAGCAGCTGGACAGGGCGCGAGCAGTACTTC
cdr3_aa: CASSWTGREQYF
d_call: TRBD1
clone_size: few
v_call: TRBV7-2
j_call: TRBJ2-7

cdr3_nt: TGTGCCAGTAGCCCTTCCGGAGGAAGCGGCCTAAGGGGGGAGCTGTTTTTT
cdr3_aa: CASSPSGGSGLRGELFF
d_call: .
clone_size: .
v_call: TRBV19
j_call: TRBJ2-2

cdr3_nt: TGTGCCAGCAGCTATAGCGGGACCTCGAACACCGGGGAGCTGTTTTTT
cdr3_aa: CASSYSGTSNTGELFF
d_call: TRBD2
clone_size: .
v_call: TRBV27
j_call: TRBJ2-2

cdr3_nt: TGCGCCAGCAGCCTTGGGTACAGGGGGCGCGACACTGAAGCTTTCTTT
cdr3_aa: CASSLGYRGRDTEAFF
d_call: TRBD1
clone_size: .
v_call: TRBV5-1
j_call: TRBJ1-1

cdr3_nt: TGCAGCGTTGTAGGGGGGCTGCTTGGGGAACTGTTTTTT
cdr3_aa: CSVVGGLLGELFF
d_call: .
clone_size: .
v_call: TRBV29-1
j_call: TRBJ1-4

cdr3_nt: TGCAGCGTGACCCCCAGGGCAGGAGGAACTGAAGCTTTCTTT
cdr3_aa: CSVTPRAGGTEAFF
d_call: .
clone_size: few
v_call: TRBV29-1
j_call: TRBJ1-1

cdr3_nt: TGTGCCACCAGCAGAGTGGGAGATAAGGGGACAGGGTGGGAGACCCAGTACTTC
cdr3_aa: CATSRVGDKGTGWETQYF
d_call: TRBD1
clone_size: .
v_call: TRBV15
j_call: TRBJ2-5

cdr3_nt: TGTGCCTGGAGGGGACAGCTGAACACTGAAGCTTTCTTT
cdr3_aa: CAWRGQLNTEAFF
d_call: TRBD1
clone_size: .
v_call: TRBV30
j_call: TRBJ1-1

cdr3_nt: TGTGCCAGCAGCTTAGACTCCGGGACTAGGGAGACCCAGTACTTC
cdr3_aa: CASSLDSGTRETQYF
d_call: TRBD2
clone_size: .
v_call: TRBV5-6
j_call: TRBJ2-5

cdr3_nt: TGTGCCAGCAGTCTAGCGGGGGACTCCTACGAGCAGTACTTC
cdr3_aa: CASSLAGDSYEQYF
d_call: TRBD2
clone_size: few
v_call: TRBV2
j_call: TRBJ2-7

cdr3_nt: TGTGCCAGCAGTGAAGCGCGCGGTGTCCAAGAGACCCAGTACTTC
cdr3_aa: CASSEARGVQETQYF
d_call: .
clone_size: once
v_call: TRBV2
j_call: TRBJ2-5

cdr3_nt: TGTGCCAGCAGTTTAGATAGGACGGAAGGCTCCTATAATTCACCCCTCCACTTT
cdr3_aa: CASSLDRTEGSYNSPLHF
d_call: .
clone_size: .
v_call: TRBV27
j_call: TRBJ1-6

cdr3_nt: TGTGCCAGCAGTGAAGCGAACTTGGCGTCGGTGAACACCGGGGAGCTGTTTTTT
cdr3_aa: CASSEANLASVNTGELFF
d_call: .
clone_size: .
v_call: TRBV6-1
j_call: TRBJ2-2

cdr3_nt: TGTGCCAGCAGTCGGTTATTAGAGGGGGCTCCCTTTAACACCGGGGAGCTGTTTTTT
cdr3_aa: CASSRLLEGAPFNTGELFF
d_call: TRBD1
clone_size: .
v_call: TRBV2
j_call: TRBJ2-2

cdr3_nt: TGTGCCACCAGCAGAGAGGACCAAGAGACCCAGTACTTC
cdr3_aa: CATSREDQETQYF
d_call: .
clone_size: few
v_call: TRBV15
j_call: TRBJ2-5

cdr3_nt: TGTGCCAGCAGCCAAGATTGGGGGGGAGGTAATTCACCCCTCCACTTT
cdr3_aa: CASSQDWGGGNSPLHF
d_call: .
clone_size: few
v_call: TRBV14
j_call: TRBJ1-6

cdr3_nt: TGTGCCTCACAGGAGAACACTGAAGCTTTCTTT
cdr3_aa: CASQENTEAFF
d_call: .
clone_size: few
v_call: TRBV30
j_call: TRBJ1-1

cdr3_nt: TGCAGCGTTGGGGGGTCAGCGGGGTCCCTAGGGGACTATGGCTACACCTTC
cdr3_aa: CSVGGSAGSLGDYGYTF
d_call: .
clone_size: .
v_call: TRBV29-1
j_call: TRBJ1-2

cdr3_nt: TGTGCCATCAGAGATTTCTATGGCTACACCTTC
cdr3_aa: CAIRDFYGYTF
d_call: .
clone_size: .
v_call: TRBV10-3
j_call: TRBJ1-2

cdr3_nt: TGTGCCAGCAGCGGCGGAGACAAAAACATTCAGTACTTC
cdr3_aa: CASSGGDKNIQYF
d_call: .
clone_size: .
v_call: TRBV2
j_call: TRBJ2-4

cdr3_nt: TGTGCCTGGAGTGAGCGGGGGGGCTACAATGAGCAGTTCTTC
cdr3_aa: CAWSERGGYNEQFF
d_call: TRBD2
clone_size: .
v_call: TRBV30
j_call: TRBJ2-1

cdr3_nt: TGTGCCACCAGCCTCCTCCAGGGACAGAGCTATGGCTACACCTTC
cdr3_aa: CATSLLQGQSYGYTF
d_call: TRBD1
clone_size: few
v_call: TRBV15
j_call: TRBJ1-2

cdr3_nt: TGTGCCTGGAGTGTAAACGGGGGGGAGATCGGCAATGAGCAGTTCTTC
cdr3_aa: CAWSVNGGEIGNEQFF
d_call: TRBD2
clone_size: .
v_call: TRBV30
j_call: TRBJ2-1

cdr3_nt: TGTGCCAGCAGCTATACCGCACAGGGGACTGAAGCTTTCTTT
cdr3_aa: CASSYTAQGTEAFF
d_call: TRBD1
clone_size: .
v_call: TRBV7-9
j_call: TRBJ1-1

cdr3_nt: TGTGCCAGCAGCTTGGTTCATGAGGCTAGCACAGATACGCAGTATTTT
cdr3_aa: CASSLVHEASTDTQYF
d_call: .
clone_size: few
v_call: TRBV5-5
j_call: TRBJ2-3